The rows below give T cell receptor beta chains drawn from one sample of a study of T cells in Graves' hyperthyroidism and ophthalmopathy. TCRdb re-called the multiplex PCR reads through MiXCR, storing one row per CDR3 protein. The sample holds around 520,000 distinct CDR3 sequences, roughly 24% seen once. Sequencing input: blood. The source of these receptors is a woman aged 25 to 39 with Graves' ophthalmopathy. The CDR3 runs from the conserved cysteine through the conserved F or W. Fields, in order: V gene, J gene, D gene, clone size, CDR3 protein, CDR3 DNA. A D gene is named only where the DNA matches it firmly. Only part of the rows carry a size: once, few, many, or a class if the clone is expanded.

>TRBV6-2/TRBV6-3|TRBJ1-5|TRBD1|.
CASSMDRSNQPQHF
TGTGCCAGCAGTATGGACAGGAGCAATCAGCCCCAGCATTTT
>TRBV6-1|TRBJ2-7|TRBD1|few
CAIRSTGALDEQYF
TGTGCCATCAGGTCGACAGGGGCGCTGGACGAGCAGTACTTC
>TRBV6-1|TRBJ2-7|.|many
CASSARDLSSHEQYF
TGTGCCAGCAGTGCCCGGGACCTATCGAGCCACGAGCAGTACTTC
>TRBV2|TRBJ2-6|.|.
CAWTVFSGANALTF
TGTGCCTGGACGGTTTTCTCTGGGGCCAACGCCCTGACTTTC
>TRBV2|TRBJ2-2|TRBD2|few
CASIRGGDTGELFF
TGTGCCAGCATCCGGGGGGGCGACACCGGGGAGCTGTTTTTT
>TRBV7-8|TRBJ1-2|.|many
CASGTDTYGYTF
TGTGCCAGCGGCACAGATACCTATGGCTACACCTTC
>TRBV28|TRBJ1-5|.|.
CASSFLGGGNQPQHF
TGTGCCAGCAGTTTTCTCGGAGGGGGCAATCAGCCCCAGCATTTT
>TRBV7-2|TRBJ1-1|.|.
CASSVGARTEAFF
TGTGCCAGCAGTGTGGGGGCGCGGACTGAAGCTTTCTTT
>TRBV12-3/TRBV12-4|TRBJ2-7|TRBD1|.
CASSPQGGSEQYF
TGTGCCAGCAGCCCACAGGGGGGAAGCGAGCAGTACTTC
>TRBV20-1|TRBJ1-6|TRBD1|many
CSAASGGYNSPLHF
TGCAGTGCCGCGTCAGGGGGTTATAATTCACCCCTCCACTTT
>TRBV20-1|TRBJ2-4|.|many
CSARVSDSKNIQYF
TGCAGTGCTAGAGTGAGCGATTCCAAAAACATTCAGTACTTC
>TRBV28|TRBJ1-5|TRBD1|many
CASSILRDRDQPQHF
TGTGCCAGCAGTATCCTCCGGGACAGGGACCAGCCCCAGCATTTT
>TRBV11-2|TRBJ2-7|TRBD1|few
CASSLVPAGGGYEQYF
TGTGCCAGCAGCTTAGTTCCAGCAGGGGGCGGATACGAGCAGTACTTC
>TRBV10-3|TRBJ2-2|.|.
CAIRGLERDGIGTGELFF
TGTGCCATCAGGGGACTTGAACGTGACGGGATAGGCACCGGGGAGCTGTTTTTT
>TRBV20-1|TRBJ1-1|.|many
CSATLKTPGNTEAFF
TGCAGTGCTACCCTTAAGACTCCGGGGAACACTGAAGCTTTCTTT
>TRBV9|TRBJ1-1|.|.
CASSESGGDEYAEAFF
TGTGCCAGCAGCGAAAGTGGCGGAGACGAGTACGCTGAAGCTTTCTTT
>TRBV7-3|TRBJ2-6|.|many
CASSPQPGANVLTF
TGTGCCAGCAGCCCCCAGCCCGGGGCCAACGTCCTGACTTTC
>TRBV12-3/TRBV12-4|TRBJ2-7|.|many
CASSTPYEQYF
TGTGCCAGCAGTACCCCCTACGAGCAGTACTTC
>TRBV28|TRBJ2-6|TRBD1|many
CASSWDRAGANVLTF
TGTGCCAGCAGTTGGGACAGGGCTGGGGCCAACGTCCTGACTTTC
>TRBV7-2|TRBJ2-7|.|many
CASSYGQSYEQYF
TGTGCCAGCAGCTACGGACAGTCCTACGAGCAGTACTTC
>TRBV7-2|TRBJ2-7|TRBD1|.
CASSSPTTGGHEQYF
TGTGCCAGCAGCTCACCAACTACAGGGGGCCACGAGCAGTACTTC
>TRBV5-1|TRBJ1-5|.|.
CASSLYGDRPQHF
TGCGCCAGCAGCTTGTATGGCGATCGGCCCCAGCATTTT
>TRBV10-1|TRBJ2-5|TRBD2|many
CASSPSGEETQYF
TGCGCCAGCAGTCCCAGCGGGGAAGAGACCCAGTACTTC
>TRBV20-1|TRBJ1-1|.|many
CSAPGPSFTEAFF
TGCAGTGCTCCCGGGCCCAGCTTCACTGAAGCTTTCTTT
>TRBV20-1|TRBJ1-6|.|few
CSARKDPSPYNSPLHF
TGCAGTGCTAGGAAGGATCCGTCCCCCTATAATTCACCCCTCCACTTT
>TRBV6-5|TRBJ2-7|TRBD2|many
CASSADRGDYEQYF
TGTGCCAGCAGCGCCGATCGGGGGGACTACGAGCAGTACTTC
>TRBV6-1|TRBJ2-4|TRBD1|many
CASIGRRGSKNIQYF
TGTGCCAGCATCGGACGCAGGGGGAGCAAAAACATTCAGTACTTC